Presented here are 5 T cell receptor beta chains from one specimen sequenced in a study of T-cell reconstitution after alpha-beta-depleted transplantation in children. Unique molecular identifiers were used to barcode this TCRbeta library. TCRdb re-called the PCR reads with MiXCR, one entry per CDR3 protein. The table includes around 200,000 distinct CDR3 sequences, approximately 6.8% detected once. The starting material was PBMCs from the stem cell graft donor, obtained from the stem cell graft. The source is a human donor who donated a stem cell graft to a child with Wiskott-Aldrich syndrome.

This clonotype occurred a few times. The chain links TRBV20-1 to TRBJ2-7, with 14 bases fitting TRBD2. This CDR3 comprises 20 residues. Germline-derived CDR1 and CDR2 are DFQATT and SNEGSKA (reference sequence). With 1 base clipped from V and 3 bases from J, the junction kept 17 bases outside the gene matches. The CDR3 DNA reads as TGCAGTGCTAGAGGTGAAGGGGCCGGGACTAGCGGGAGATATGTCTACGAGCAGTACTTC. This codes for CSARGEGAGTSGRYVYEQYF.

The sample holds many counts of this clonotype. The rearrangement links TRBV20-1 to TRBJ2-2; 7 nucleotides line up with TRBD1. The CDR3 has 15 residues. V lost 3 bases and J lost 0; bases outside the gene matches: 4. Looked up from germline, CDR1 is DFQATT and CDR2 is SNEGSKA (reference sequence). The CDR3 region has the DNA TGCAGTGCTAGTTCGGGACAGACGAACACCGGGGAGCTGTTTTTT. This translates into CSASSGQTNTGELFF.

In this sample, this clonotype turned up many times. This chain links TRBV9 with TRBJ2-5; 15 bases line up with TRBD2. J was trimmed by 0 bases and V by 0 bases; bases with no gene match: 9. Germline CDR1 reads SGDLS; CDR2 reads YYNGEE. This CDR3 contains 20 residues. Here the CDR3 DNA reads TGTGCCAGCAGCGTAGCTACCGGACTAGCGGGAGGGATGTACCAAGAGACCCAGTACTTC. Residues: CASSVATGLAGGMYQETQYF.

This clonotype was seen ten or more times. J is TRBJ2-4 and V is TRBV5-5, with D unresolved. Trimming cost V 2 bases and J 8 bases, with 5 bases left between them. CDR3 length: 11 residues. The germline CDR1 and CDR2 sequences are SGHKS and YYEKEE (reference sequence). The CDR3 loop is CASSFSDIQYF. The DNA for the CDR3 is TGTGCCAGCAGCTTTAGTGACATTCAGTACTTC.

This clonotype was seen at least ten times. The rearrangement uses TRBV29-1 and TRBJ2-1, with unresolved D. Germline CDR1 reads SQVTM; CDR2 reads ANQGSEA. The V end lost 6 bases, the J end lost 0 bases, and 12 bases lay between the germline ends. The CDR3 runs to 14 residues. CDR3 DNA: TGCAGCGTCCCAAACCAGAGCTCCTACAATGAGCAGTTCTTC. Its translation is CSVPNQSSYNEQFF.